This T cell receptor beta chain was sequenced during a study of shared clonotypes between healthy human individuals (dated by TCRdb to between 2020 and 2021). For the study in its entirety: The cohort comprised a couple of women and a few men aged 18 to 49 years. Per donor, three plates each were used for CD4 naive and CD4 memory, two for CD8 naive, and one for CD8 memory. To estimate repertoire size and how much clonotypes are shared between individuals, the study performed deep sequencing of blood TCR repertoires from roughly five healthy adults. Libraries were prepared and TCR repertoires were sequenced by different laboratories using diverse techniques, in order to increase sequencing depth and limit assay-specific biases. Each donor's leukapheresis produced roughly between roughly 0.85 and 9.5 billion PBMCs. What the research found in general, with its limitations: Because the study included a small number of donors, the genetic and exposure-history diversity represented was limited. Even with the large sequencing depth, rarefaction of the sorted-subset datasets indicated that sequencing was incomplete. Higher generation probabilities were observed for clonotypes shared by all four sorted-subset donors than for non-shared clonotypes. Pairwise subsampling indicated that sequencing depth was expected to affect the degree of clonotype sharing among donors. Only blood was sampled, and tissue TCR repertoires likely differ from those in blood. Estimated clonotype richness was generally larger for naive than for memory subsets. When a handful of donors were compared, the shared fraction of clonotypes was 5% to 6.5% for naive CD4, less than 4% for naive CD8, 2.3% for memory CD4, and less than 0.5% for memory CD8.

Healthy HIV-negative adults with no recently reported acute infections or vaccinations were included as donors. Every donor was a Caucasian adult living in Nashville, Tennessee, USA. CD4+ T cells were enriched by magnetic negative selection, after which naive cells were positively selected on CD45RA and the negative fraction was taken as the memory subset. After blood collection by leukapheresis, PBMCs were isolated using Ficoll-Histopaque density gradient centrifugation and then cryopreserved in the vapor phase of liquid nitrogen. Analytical flow cytometry was used to check the purity and quantity of every magnetically sorted T cell population. Genomic DNA was isolated from each sorted fraction and quantified by UV absorbance on a Nanodrop 2000c. In its sample, this clone was seen once. Its antigen is currently not known. No much larger clone exists at a distance of one base, and base qualities are not known.

TCR CDR3 regions were amplified from genomic DNA by multiplex PCR using the deep immunoSEQ assay. Genomic DNA extracted from each cell subset was distributed evenly over all wells of several immunoSEQ 96-well plates, and each plate served as one replicate. For sorted subsets, approximately 190 ng genomic DNA, equal to approximately 30,000 T cell genomes, was loaded into each replicate PCR. Purified libraries were quantified with a Qubit 3.0 fluorometer, sized on a Bioanalyzer 2100, and re-quantified with the KAPA Library Quantification kit. Every immunoSEQ 96-well plate was sequenced on a separate single-read 150-cycle Illumina NextSeq 550 flow cell. The published analysis was carried out like this. Because the immunoSEQ output included only junctional sequences and no quality scores, the filtering could not be the same as the filtering used for full-length reads. Sequences were annotated with PyIR, a Python wrapper for IgBLAST v1.9, and V/J genes and CDR3 were assigned using IMGT germline references. Reads were filtered out if the reads had weak V/J assignments (E-value above 1e-6), no CDR3, stop codons, out-of-frame junctions, or ambiguous translated residues. V3J clonotypes were defined as sequences sharing an identical inferred V gene, J gene, and CDR3 amino acid sequence. Percentage overlap between repertoires was computed as shared unique clonotypes divided by the size of the smaller repertoire. Three approaches were used to assess repertoire richness: RTK rarefaction, the Chao1 estimator, and Recon v2.1 estimates of unobserved clonotypes. Generation probabilities were computed with OLGA for all TCRbeta clonotypes obtained by the gDNA method from several donors. In TCRdb, the immuneACCESS table is reduced to in-frame sequences with V and J assigned. These tables do not hold every clone; where another copy was compared, an unresolved V gene accounts for under half, and the others remain unexplained. The V and J calls and clone size are taken from that table; D and trimming were inferred from the DNA. The sample contains about 2.4 million clones, approximately 94% of them found a single time. The ten largest make up roughly 0.15% of the sample.

Ends trimmed: V by 7 bases, J by 0 bases; bases unmatched to a gene: 4. The CDR3 covers 15 residues, taking in both the cysteine and the phenylalanine. Just the 45-base CDR3 DNA is kept, in frame starting at base 1. Looking up the germline V gene yields CDR1 MGHDK and CDR2 SYGVNS. The V and J genes are TRBV25-1 and TRBJ2-2, with TRBD2 matching 8 junction bases. The receptor was derived from a man younger than 35 in good health. Sequenced input: naive CD4+ T cells sorted from blood. Sample cell subset or site, as interpreted from the label and publication: CD45RA+ positively selected. CDR3 sequence: CASTTAGANTGELFF. The DNA sequence is TGTGCCAGCACCACAGCGGGAGCGAACACCGGGGAGCTGTTTTTT.